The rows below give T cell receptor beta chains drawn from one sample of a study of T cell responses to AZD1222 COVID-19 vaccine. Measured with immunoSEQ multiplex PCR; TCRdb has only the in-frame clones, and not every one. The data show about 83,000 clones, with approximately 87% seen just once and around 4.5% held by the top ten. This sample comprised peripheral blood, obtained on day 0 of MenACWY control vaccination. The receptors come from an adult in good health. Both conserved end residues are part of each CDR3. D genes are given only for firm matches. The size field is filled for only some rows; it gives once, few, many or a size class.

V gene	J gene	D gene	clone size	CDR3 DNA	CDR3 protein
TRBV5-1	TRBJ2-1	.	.	TGCGCCAGCAGCCTGACAGGTGACTACAATGAGCAGTTCTTC	CASSLTGDYNEQFF
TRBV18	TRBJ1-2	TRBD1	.	TGTGCCAGCTCACCACCCGGACCCCCGACAGGGGCCATCTATGGCTACACCTTC	CASSPPGPPTGAIYGYTF
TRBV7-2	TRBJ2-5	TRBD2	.	TGTGCCAGCAGCCTCAGGACTAGCCGAGAGACCCAGTACTTC	CASSLRTSRETQYF
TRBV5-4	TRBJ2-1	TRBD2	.	TGTGCCAGCAGCTCTCTGCGGGAGGGCCCCAATGAGCAGTTCTTC	CASSSLREGPNEQFF
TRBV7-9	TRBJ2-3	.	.	TGTGCCAGCAGCTTAGATAGGTGGCTCACAGATACGCAGTATTTT	CASSLDRWLTDTQYF
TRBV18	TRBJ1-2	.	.	TGTGCCAGCTCTCCTAAGGGCGAAACGGGCTACACCTTC	CASSPKGETGYTF
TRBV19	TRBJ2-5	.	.	TGTGCCAGTAGTATTTCCCGGGCCAGTCAAGAGACCCAGTACTTC	CASSISRASQETQYF
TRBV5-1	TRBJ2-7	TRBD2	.	TGCGCCAGCAGCTTGGGTCCTAGCGGAAGCTCCTACGAGCAGTACTTC	CASSLGPSGSSYEQYF
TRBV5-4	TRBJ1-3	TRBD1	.	TGTGCCAGCAGCGGGACAGGGAAGGGAAACACCATATATTTT	CASSGTGKGNTIYF
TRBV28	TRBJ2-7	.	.	TGTGCCAGCAGTCCTTTTGCCCGTTCCTCCTACGAGCAGTACTTC	CASSPFARSSYEQYF
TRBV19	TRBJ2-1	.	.	TGTGCCACTCAGGACTTGTTGAGCTCCTACAATGAGCAGTTCTTC	CATQDLLSSYNEQFF
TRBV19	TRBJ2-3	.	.	TGTGCCAGTAGTAGAGGCAGGTACACAGATACGCAGTATTTT	CASSRGRYTDTQYF
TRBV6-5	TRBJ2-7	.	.	TGTGCCAGCAGCCCAACCGGACCGTCGGAGCAGTACTTC	CASSPTGPSEQYF
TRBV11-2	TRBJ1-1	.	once	TGTGCCAGCAGAATAATACAGGGCAGGAACACTGAAGCTTTCTTT	CASRIIQGRNTEAFF
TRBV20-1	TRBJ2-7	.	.	TGCAGTGCTAGTTACACCCGGGACCGAGGGCACTTC	CSASYTRDRGHF
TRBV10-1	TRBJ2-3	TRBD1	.	TGCGCCAGCAGTGATTTCCCGGGACAGGGGGCAACAGATACGCAGTATTTT	CASSDFPGQGATDTQYF
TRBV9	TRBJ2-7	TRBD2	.	TGTGCCAGCAGCGTATTTGCGGGAGAATCGGGCGAGCAGTACTTC	CASSVFAGESGEQYF
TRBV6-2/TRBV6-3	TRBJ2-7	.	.	TGTGCCAGCAGTTACCCGAATTACGAGCAGTACTTC	CASSYPNYEQYF
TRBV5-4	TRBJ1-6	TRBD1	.	TGTGCCAGCGGGAGCGCAGGGGGCCAGAATAATTCACCCCTCCACTTT	CASGSAGGQNNSPLHF
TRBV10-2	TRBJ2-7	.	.	TGCGCCAGCAGCCGCTTTCGGGGCTACGAGCAGTACTTC	CASSRFRGYEQYF
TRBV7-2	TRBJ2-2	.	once	TGTGCCAGCAGCTTATCTGGCAGAGCGAACACCGGGGAGCTGTTTTTT	CASSLSGRANTGELFF
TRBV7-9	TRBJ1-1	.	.	TGTGCCAGCAGCTTTGCCCTTGACACTGAAGCTTTCTTT	CASSFALDTEAFF
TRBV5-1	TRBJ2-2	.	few	TGCGCCAGCAGCTTTTCGGACAACACCGGGGAGCTGTTTTTT	CASSFSDNTGELFF
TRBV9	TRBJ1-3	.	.	TGTGCCAGCAGCCAGGGGTCGTCGGGAAACACCATATATTTT	CASSQGSSGNTIYF
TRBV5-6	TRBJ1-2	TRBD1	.	TGTGCCAGCAGCCCAGGGGGCAACTATGGCTACACCTTC	CASSPGGNYGYTF
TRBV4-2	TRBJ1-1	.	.	TGTGCCAGCAGGCCCCCCTGGGCGGACACTGAAGCTTTCTTT	CASRPPWADTEAFF
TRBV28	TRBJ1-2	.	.	TGTGCCAGCAGTTTTGCCGCGGCGGATTTGTATGGCTACACCTTC	CASSFAAADLYGYTF
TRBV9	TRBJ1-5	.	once	TGTGCCAGCAGCGTAGGATCTGGTGATCAGCCCCAGCATTTT	CASSVGSGDQPQHF
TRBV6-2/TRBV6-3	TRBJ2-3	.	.	TGTGCCAGCAGTTACTCGCACCACTCAGATACGCAGTATTTT	CASSYSHHSDTQYF
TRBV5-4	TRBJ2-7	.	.	TGTGCCAGCAGCTTGGGGCCAGTCTCCTACGAGCAGTACTTC	CASSLGPVSYEQYF
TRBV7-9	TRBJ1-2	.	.	TGTGCCAGCAGCTTGAAGGTCGCGGGATTCACTACCGATGGCTACACCTTC	CASSLKVAGFTTDGYTF
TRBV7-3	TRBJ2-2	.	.	TGTGCCAGCAGCGCTTACATCACCGGGGAGCTGTTTTTT	CASSAYITGELFF
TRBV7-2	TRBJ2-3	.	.	TGTGCCAGCAGCCAACCTACGGCGGGACCCTTGGGGGATACGCAGTATTTT	CASSQPTAGPLGDTQYF
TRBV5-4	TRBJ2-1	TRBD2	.	TGTGCCAGCAGCTTAACACTAGCGGGAGGGTACAATGAGCAGTTCTTC	CASSLTLAGGYNEQFF
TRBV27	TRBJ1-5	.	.	TGTGCCAGCAGTTTAGGGGACGGACAGCCCCAGCATTTT	CASSLGDGQPQHF
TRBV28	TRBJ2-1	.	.	TGTGCCAGCAGTTTGCGGGTTGACAATGAGCAGTTCTTC	CASSLRVDNEQFF
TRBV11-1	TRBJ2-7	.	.	TGTGCCAGCAGCTCCCCCGGACAGAGATTTTACGAGCAGTACTTC	CASSSPGQRFYEQYF
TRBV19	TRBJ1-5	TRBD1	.	TGTGCCAGTAGTTTGGCAGGGGGCGATCAGCCCCAGCATTTT	CASSLAGGDQPQHF
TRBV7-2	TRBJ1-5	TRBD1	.	TGTGCCAGCAGCTTAGCAGGGGGCGAGCTTCAGCCCCAGCATTTT	CASSLAGGELQPQHF
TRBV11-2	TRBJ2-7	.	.	TGTGCCAGCAGCTTAGGGAGTCTCTCCTACGAGCAGTACTTC	CASSLGSLSYEQYF
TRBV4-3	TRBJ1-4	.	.	TGCGCCAGCAGCCAAGTTGGCAGGGGTAATGAAAAACTGTTTTTT	CASSQVGRGNEKLFF
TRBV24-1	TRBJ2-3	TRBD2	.	TGTGCCGCCGGGGGAGGGCCCACAGATACGCAGTATTTT	CAAGGGPTDTQYF
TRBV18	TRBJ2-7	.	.	TGTGCCAGCTCACCAGACACTTACGAGCAGTACTTC	CASSPDTYEQYF
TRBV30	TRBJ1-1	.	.	TGTGCCTGGACCAAAACTGGTCGGCAGGGACGGGCTTTCTTT	CAWTKTGRQGRAFF
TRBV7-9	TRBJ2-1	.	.	TGTGCCAGCAGAGGGTCTGGCACAGTGAATGAGCAGTTCTTC	CASRGSGTVNEQFF
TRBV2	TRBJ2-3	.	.	TGTGCCAGCAGAAACAGGGAGGATACGCAGTATTTT	CASRNREDTQYF
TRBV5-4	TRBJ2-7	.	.	TGTGCCAGCAGCTCGGGGTACGAGCAGTACTTC	CASSSGYEQYF
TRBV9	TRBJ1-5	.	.	TGTGCCAGCAGCGTAGAAGGGAATAGCAATCAGCCCCAGCATTTT	CASSVEGNSNQPQHF
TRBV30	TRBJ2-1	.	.	TGTGCCTGGAGTGTTTTCGGCGGATCCTACAATGAGCAGTTCTTC	CAWSVFGGSYNEQFF
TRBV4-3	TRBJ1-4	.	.	TGCGCCAGCAGCCGAGGGGATGTCGAAAAACTGTTTTTT	CASSRGDVEKLFF
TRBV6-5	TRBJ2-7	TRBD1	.	TGTGCCAGCAGGGGTGACAGGGGGCGTTACGAGCAGTACTTC	CASRGDRGRYEQYF
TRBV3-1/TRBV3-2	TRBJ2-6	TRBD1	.	TGTGCCAGCAGCCATGGAGGTTGGGAAATAAGGGACAGGGGGAGCTCTGGGGCCAACGTCCTGACTTTC	CASSHGGWEIRDRGSSGANVLTF
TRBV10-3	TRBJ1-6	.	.	TGTGCCATCAATACGGGGGGGTCCGGCGGCGGTTCACCCCTCCACTTT	CAINTGGSGGGSPLHF
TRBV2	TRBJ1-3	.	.	TGTGCCAGCGGGTTAATCTCTGGAAACACCATATATTTT	CASGLISGNTIYF
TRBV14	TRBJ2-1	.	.	TGTGCCAGCAGCCCAACTCTCAATGAGCAGTTCTTC	CASSPTLNEQFF
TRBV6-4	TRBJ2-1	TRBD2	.	TGTGCCAGCAGTGAGAAGGTAGCGGGAGACCCTGAGCAGTTCTTC	CASSEKVAGDPEQFF
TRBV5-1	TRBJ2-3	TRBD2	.	TGCGCCAGCAGCAGTGCGGGGACTAGCGGGAGTACAGATACGCAGTATTTT	CASSSAGTSGSTDTQYF
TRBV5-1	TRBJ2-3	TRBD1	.	TGCGCCAGCAGCTTGTTACAGGGGGTTGAGGGCACAGATACGCAGTATTTT	CASSLLQGVEGTDTQYF